Following are 10 T cell receptor beta chains from one sample sequenced in a study of T cell changes during pregnancy in multiple sclerosis. The protocol was immunoSEQ multiplex PCR, while the TCRdb copy is restricted to in-frame clones and leaves out a portion. In the table there are about 79,000 clones, around 93% of which are singletons. The sequencing used peripheral blood, collected in the second trimester of pregnancy. The receptors come from a female donor in good health, enrolled as a control in a pregnancy study.

This clone was recorded only once. J is TRBJ1-2 and V is TRBV5-1; no clear D gene. The CDR3 is 14 amino acids. CDR1 is SGHRS and CDR2 is YFSETQ in the germline V gene. The germline V and J ends were trimmed by 2 bases and 0 bases, with 8 bases remaining between them. CDR3 DNA sequence: TGCGCCAGCAGCTTAGAGACATCTAACTATGGCTACACCTTC. Protein sequence: CASSLETSNYGYTF.

This sequence joins TRBV6-1 and TRBJ2-2; 11 nucleotides agree with TRBD2. CDR3 length equals 17 residues. V trimming: 3 bases; J trimming: 4 bases; junction bases outside the gene matches: 7. Germline V gene lookup returns CDR1 MNHNS and CDR2 SASEGT. CDR3 DNA: TGTGCCAGCAGTGACTATAGCGGGGGGGCCGGCACCGGGGAGCTGTTTTTT. The encoded protein is CASSDYSGGAGTGELFF.

The chain combines TRBV19 with TRBJ1-5, with a possible D match to TRBD1 (6 bases). Trimming removed 7 bases at V and 3 bases at J, with 16 bases between. The CDR3 totals 15 residues. Germline V gene sequence: CDR1 LNHDA, CDR2 SQIVND (reference sequence). For the CDR3, the DNA is TGTGCCAGTACCCCTTTGACAGGATACAATCAGCCCCAGCATTTT. Protein product: CASTPLTGYNQPQHF.

This chain uses TRBV10-3 with TRBJ2-1, with 8 nucleotides matching TRBD1. The CDR3 runs 15 residues. Looked up from germline, CDR1 is ENHRY and CDR2 is SYGVKD. V lost 8 bases, J lost 0 bases, and 6 bases stayed unmatched. Here the CDR3 DNA reads TGTGCCATCCTTCGGACAGGGAGCTCCTACAATGAGCAGTTCTTC. Amino acids: CAILRTGSSYNEQFF.

The chain couples TRBV13 to TRBJ1-2; TRBD1 agrees at 10 bases. The CDR3 extends over 16 amino acids. Trimming cost V 3 bases and J 6 bases; bases outside gene matches: 10. Germline V gene data show CDR1 as PRHDT and CDR2 as FYEKMQ (reference sequence). The CDR3 bases are TGTGCCAGCAGCTTCTCCCCGGGACAGGGGTTCGATGGCTACACCTTC. This encodes CASSFSPGQGFDGYTF.

The chain uses TRBV19 and TRBJ2-5; maybe TRBD1 (5 bases). Deletions cut 1 base from V and 2 bases from J, with 8 bases between. Per the germline V gene, CDR1 is LNHDA and CDR2 is SQIVND (reference sequence). The CDR3 consists of 14 residues. The CDR3 sequence is CASSIGQTQETQYF. In DNA form, the CDR3 reads TGTGCCAGTAGTATAGGACAGACTCAAGAGACCCAGTACTTC.

This clone was observed a handful of times. This sequence joins TRBV11-3 and TRBJ1-1, with a tentative D call TRBD1 (6 bases). The germline CDR1 and CDR2 sequences are SGHNT and YENEEA. CDR3 length: 14 amino acids. V lost 5 bases and J lost 1, with 11 bases in between. This CDR3 reads CASSVTGRNTEAFF. The CDR3 DNA reads as TGTGCCAGCAGCGTCACAGGGAGGAACACTGAAGCTTTCTTT. Supplemented by reference TRBV11-3 and TRBJ1-1, the full variable domain reads EAGVVQSPRYKIIEKKQPVAFWCNPISGHNTLYWYLQNLGQGPELLIRYENEEAVDDSQLPKDRFSAERLKGVDSTLKIQPAELGDSAVYLCASSVTGRNTEAFFGQGTRLTVV.

This chain links TRBV11-2 with TRBJ1-1; 8 bases align to TRBD1. The V segment lost 1 base and the J segment 0 bases; nucleotides outside the gene matches: 1. Germline V gene data show CDR1 as SGHAT and CDR2 as FQNNGV. This CDR3 region has 15 residues. CDR3 bases: TGTGCCAGCAGCTTAGGGACAGGGCTGAACACTGAAGCTTTCTTT. This sequence encodes CASSLGTGLNTEAFF. Full variable domain (outside the CDR3, taken from reference TRBV11-2 and TRBJ1-1): EAGVAQSPRYKIIEKRQSVAFWCNPISGHATLYWYQQILGQGPKLLIQFQNNGVVDDSQLPKDRFSAERLKGVDSTLKIQPAKLEDSAVYLCASSLGTGLNTEAFFGQGTRLTVV.

This CDR3 reads CASRWNPGQGAGNTEAFF. The DNA for the CDR3 is TGTGCCAGCCGATGGAACCCGGGACAGGGGGCTGGTAACACTGAAGCTTTCTTT. The chain combines TRBV2 with TRBJ1-1, with 12 bases identical to TRBD1. This CDR3 has 18 amino acids. The trim removed 8 bases at V and 2 bases at J, leaving 15 bases unmatched. Germline V gene lookup returns CDR1 SNHLY and CDR2 FYNNEI.

The rearrangement uses TRBV5-1 and TRBJ2-2, with 7 bases aligning to TRBD1. CDR1 is SGHRS and CDR2 is YFSETQ in the germline V gene. J lost 0 bases, V lost 5 bases, and 7 bases had no gene match. This CDR3 region has 16 residues. In DNA form, the CDR3 reads TGCGCCAGCAGAATCCTGGGACAGCCGAACACCGGGGAGCTGTTTTTT. Amino acids: CASRILGQPNTGELFF.